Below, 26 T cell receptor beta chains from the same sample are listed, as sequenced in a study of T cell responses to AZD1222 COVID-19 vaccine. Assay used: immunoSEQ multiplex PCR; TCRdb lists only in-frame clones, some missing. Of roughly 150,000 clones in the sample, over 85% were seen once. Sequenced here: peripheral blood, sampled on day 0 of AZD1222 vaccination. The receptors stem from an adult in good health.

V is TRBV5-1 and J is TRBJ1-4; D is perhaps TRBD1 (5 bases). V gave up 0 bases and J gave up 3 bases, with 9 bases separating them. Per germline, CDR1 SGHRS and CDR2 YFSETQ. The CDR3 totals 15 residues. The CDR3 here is CASSLGQGPNEKLFF. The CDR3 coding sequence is TGCGCCAGCAGCTTGGGGCAGGGTCCTAATGAAAAACTGTTTTTT.

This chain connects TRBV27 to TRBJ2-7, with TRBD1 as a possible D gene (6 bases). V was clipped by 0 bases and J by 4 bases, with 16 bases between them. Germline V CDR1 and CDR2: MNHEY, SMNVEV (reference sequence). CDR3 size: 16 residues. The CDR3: CASSLSTMTGIYEQYF. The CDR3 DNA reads TGTGCCAGCAGTTTATCGACCATGACAGGTATATACGAGCAGTACTTC.

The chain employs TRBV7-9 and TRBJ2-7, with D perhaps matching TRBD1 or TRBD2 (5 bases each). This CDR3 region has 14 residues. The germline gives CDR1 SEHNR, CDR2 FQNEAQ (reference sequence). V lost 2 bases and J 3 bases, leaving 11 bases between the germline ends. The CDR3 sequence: CASSLSQGDYEQYF. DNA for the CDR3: TGTGCCAGCAGCTTATCCCAGGGAGACTACGAGCAGTACTTC.

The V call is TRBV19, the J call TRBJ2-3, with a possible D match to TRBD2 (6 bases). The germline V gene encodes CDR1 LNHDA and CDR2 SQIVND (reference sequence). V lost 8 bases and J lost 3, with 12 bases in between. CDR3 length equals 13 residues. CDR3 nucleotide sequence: TGTGCCAGTTGTGCGGGACTGACAGATACGCAGTATTTT. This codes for CASCAGLTDTQYF.

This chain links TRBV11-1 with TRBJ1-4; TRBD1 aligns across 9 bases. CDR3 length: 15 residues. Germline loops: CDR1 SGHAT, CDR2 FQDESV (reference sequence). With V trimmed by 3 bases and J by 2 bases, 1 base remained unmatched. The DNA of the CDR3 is TGTGCCAGCAGCTTGGGGACAGGGACTAATGAAAAACTGTTTTTT. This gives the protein CASSLGTGTNEKLFF.

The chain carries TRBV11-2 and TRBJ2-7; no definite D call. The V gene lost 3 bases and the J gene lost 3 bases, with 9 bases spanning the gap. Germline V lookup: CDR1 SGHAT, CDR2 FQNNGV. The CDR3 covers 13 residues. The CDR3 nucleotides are TGTGCCAGCAGCTTGGCAGTCAACTACGAGCAGTACTTC. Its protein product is CASSLAVNYEQYF.

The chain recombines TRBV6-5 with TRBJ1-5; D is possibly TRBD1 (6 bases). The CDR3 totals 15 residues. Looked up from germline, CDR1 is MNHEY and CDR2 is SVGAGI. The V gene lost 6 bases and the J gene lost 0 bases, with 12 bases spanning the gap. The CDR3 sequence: CASRLDSHSNQPQHF. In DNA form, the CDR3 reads TGTGCCAGCAGATTGGACAGCCATAGCAATCAGCCCCAGCATTTT.

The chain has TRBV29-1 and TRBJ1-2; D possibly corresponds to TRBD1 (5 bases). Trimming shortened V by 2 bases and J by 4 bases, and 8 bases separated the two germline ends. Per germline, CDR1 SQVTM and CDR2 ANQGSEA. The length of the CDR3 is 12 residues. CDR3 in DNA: TGCAGCGTTGAAAATCAGGGCTATGGCTACACCTTC. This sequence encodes CSVENQGYGYTF.

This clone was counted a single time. CDR3 sequence reads: CASSEGQGNEKLFF. CDR3 nucleotide sequence: TGTGCCAGCAGCGAGGGACAGGGGAATGAAAAACTGTTTTTT. The chain combines TRBV7-9 with TRBJ1-4; 10 bases line up with TRBD1. V dropped 5 bases and J dropped 5; count of bases not matched to a gene: 2. Germline lookup yields CDR1 SEHNR and CDR2 FQNEAQ (reference sequence). The CDR3 spans 14 residues.

The CDR3 here is CASSQAGQGIEKLFF. The CDR3 DNA follows: TGCGCCAGCAGCCAGGCCGGACAGGGGATTGAAAAACTGTTTTTT. The chain is built from TRBV4-1 and TRBJ1-4; TRBD1 aligns across 9 bases. Trimming at V came to 3 bases and at J to 7 bases, leaving 6 bases not matched to a gene. CDR1 and CDR2 (germline): MGHRA, YSYEKL. The CDR3 is made up of 15 amino acids.

CDR3 loop: CASSWGQSHYEQYF. The CDR3 bases are TGTGCCAGCAGCTGGGGACAGTCCCACTACGAGCAGTACTTC. This rearrangement joins TRBV7-8 to TRBJ2-7, with 7 positions matching TRBD1. There are 14 residues in the CDR3. Germline CDR1 reads SGHVS; CDR2 reads FQNEAQ. J lost 3 bases, V lost 4 bases, and 6 bases had no gene match.

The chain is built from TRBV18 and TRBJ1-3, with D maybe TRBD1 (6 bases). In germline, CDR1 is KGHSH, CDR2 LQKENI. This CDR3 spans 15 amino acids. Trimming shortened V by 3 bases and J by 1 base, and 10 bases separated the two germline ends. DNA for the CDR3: TGTGCCAGCTCACCGACAGGTTCATCTGGAAACACCATATATTTT. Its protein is CASSPTGSSGNTIYF.

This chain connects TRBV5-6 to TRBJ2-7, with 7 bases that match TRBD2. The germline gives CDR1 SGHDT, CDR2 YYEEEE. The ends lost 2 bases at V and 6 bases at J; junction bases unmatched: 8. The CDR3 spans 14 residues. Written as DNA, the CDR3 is TGTGCCAGCAGCTTTAGTGGGAGGGCCTTCGAGCAGTACTTC. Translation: CASSFSGRAFEQYF.

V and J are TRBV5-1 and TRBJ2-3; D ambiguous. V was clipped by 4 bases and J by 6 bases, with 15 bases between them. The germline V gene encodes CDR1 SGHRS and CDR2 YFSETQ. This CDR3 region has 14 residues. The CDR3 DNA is TGCGCCAGCAGCCCCCTTGGACCAGGCGATACGCAGTATTTT. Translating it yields CASSPLGPGDTQYF.

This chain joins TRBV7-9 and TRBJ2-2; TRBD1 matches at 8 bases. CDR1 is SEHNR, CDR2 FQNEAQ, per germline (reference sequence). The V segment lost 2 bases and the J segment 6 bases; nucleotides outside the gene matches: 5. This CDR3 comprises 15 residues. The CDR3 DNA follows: TGTGCCAGCAGCTTACACCAGGGGGCGGCCGGGGAGCTGTTTTTT. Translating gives CASSLHQGAAGELFF. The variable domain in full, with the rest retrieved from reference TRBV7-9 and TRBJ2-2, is DTGVSQNPRHKITKRGQNVTFRCDPISEHNRLYWYRQTLGQGPEFLTYFQNEAQLEKSRLLSDRFSAERPKGSFSTLEIQRTEQGDSAMYLCASSLHQGAAGELFFGEGSRLTVL.

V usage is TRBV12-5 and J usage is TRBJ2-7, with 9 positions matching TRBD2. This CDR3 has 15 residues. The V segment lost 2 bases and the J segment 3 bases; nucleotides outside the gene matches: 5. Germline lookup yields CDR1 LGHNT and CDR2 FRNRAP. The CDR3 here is CASGLTPSGNYEQYF. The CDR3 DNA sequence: TGTGCTAGTGGTTTGACGCCTAGCGGGAACTACGAGCAGTACTTC.

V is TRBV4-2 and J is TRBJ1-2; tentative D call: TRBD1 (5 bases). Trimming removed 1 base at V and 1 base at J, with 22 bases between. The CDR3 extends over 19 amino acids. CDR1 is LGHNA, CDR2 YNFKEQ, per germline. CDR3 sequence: CASSQATGTALLNNYGYTF. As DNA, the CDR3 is TGTGCCAGCAGCCAAGCCACCGGGACCGCCCTGCTAAATAACTATGGCTACACCTTC.

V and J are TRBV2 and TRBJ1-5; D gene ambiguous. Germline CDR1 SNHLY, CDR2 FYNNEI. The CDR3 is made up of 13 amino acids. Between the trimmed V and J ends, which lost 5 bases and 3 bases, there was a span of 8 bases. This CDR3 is CASSSGYNQPQHF. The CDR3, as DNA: TGTGCCAGCAGTTCGGGGTACAATCAGCCCCAGCATTTT.

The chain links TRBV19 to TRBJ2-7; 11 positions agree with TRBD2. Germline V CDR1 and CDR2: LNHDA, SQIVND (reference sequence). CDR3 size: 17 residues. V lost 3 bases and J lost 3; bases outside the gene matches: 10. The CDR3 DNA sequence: TGTGCCAGTAGTATTGGGCTAGCGGGAGGCTGGGTCTACGAGCAGTACTTC. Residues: CASSIGLAGGWVYEQYF.

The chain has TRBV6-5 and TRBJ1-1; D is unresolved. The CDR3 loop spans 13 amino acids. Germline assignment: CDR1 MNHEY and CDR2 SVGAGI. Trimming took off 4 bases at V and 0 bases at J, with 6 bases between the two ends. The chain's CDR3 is CASSSGMNTEAFF. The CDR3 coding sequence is TGTGCCAGCAGTTCTGGCATGAACACTGAAGCTTTCTTT.

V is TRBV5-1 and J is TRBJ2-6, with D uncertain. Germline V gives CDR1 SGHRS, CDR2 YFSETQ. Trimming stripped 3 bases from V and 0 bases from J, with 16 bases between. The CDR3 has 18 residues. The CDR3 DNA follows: TGCGCCAGCAGCTCGGAACTCGCCAGAGACTCTGGGGCCAACGTCCTGACTTTC. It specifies CASSSELARDSGANVLTF.

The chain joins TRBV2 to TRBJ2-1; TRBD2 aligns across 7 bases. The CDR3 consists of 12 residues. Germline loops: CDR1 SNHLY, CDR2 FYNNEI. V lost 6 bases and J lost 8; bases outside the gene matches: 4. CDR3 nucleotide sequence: TGTGCCAGCAGCGGAACTAGCGATGAGCAGTTCTTC. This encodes CASSGTSDEQFF.

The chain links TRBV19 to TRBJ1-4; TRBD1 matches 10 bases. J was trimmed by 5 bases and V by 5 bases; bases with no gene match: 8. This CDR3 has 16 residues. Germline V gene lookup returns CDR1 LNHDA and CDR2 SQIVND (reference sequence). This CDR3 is CASSGPWGQGNEKLFF. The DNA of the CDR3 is TGTGCCAGTAGTGGGCCCTGGGGACAGGGGAATGAAAAACTGTTTTTT.

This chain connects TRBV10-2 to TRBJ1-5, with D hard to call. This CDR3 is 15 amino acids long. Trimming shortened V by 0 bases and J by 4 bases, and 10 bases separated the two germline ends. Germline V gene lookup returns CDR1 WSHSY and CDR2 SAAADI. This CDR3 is CASSESAESNQPQHF. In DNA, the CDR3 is TGCGCCAGCAGTGAGTCCGCAGAATCAAATCAGCCCCAGCATTTT.

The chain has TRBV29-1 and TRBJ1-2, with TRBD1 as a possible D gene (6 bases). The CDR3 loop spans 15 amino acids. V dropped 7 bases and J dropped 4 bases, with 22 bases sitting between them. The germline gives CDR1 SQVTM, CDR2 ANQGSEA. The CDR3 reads CSASPGDVSSYGYTF. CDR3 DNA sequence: TGCAGCGCCTCTCCAGGGGACGTTTCGTCCTATGGCTACACCTTC.

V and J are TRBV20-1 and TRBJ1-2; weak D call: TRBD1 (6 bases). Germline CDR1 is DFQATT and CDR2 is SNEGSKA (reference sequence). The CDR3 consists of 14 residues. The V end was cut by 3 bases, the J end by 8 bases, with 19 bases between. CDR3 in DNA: TGCAGTGCTAGTCTCCAGGGGCGGCGGGTAGGCTACACCTTC. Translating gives CSASLQGRRVGYTF.